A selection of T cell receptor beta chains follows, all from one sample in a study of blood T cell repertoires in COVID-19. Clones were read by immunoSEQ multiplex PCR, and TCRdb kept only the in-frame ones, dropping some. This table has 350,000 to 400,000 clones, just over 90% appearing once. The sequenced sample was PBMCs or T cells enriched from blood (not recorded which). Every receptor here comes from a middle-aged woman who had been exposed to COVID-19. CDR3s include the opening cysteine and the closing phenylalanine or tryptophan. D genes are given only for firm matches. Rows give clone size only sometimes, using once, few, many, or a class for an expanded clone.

TGTGCCAGCAGCCTTCGGACAGGGAGAGGTGAAAAACTGTTTTTT | CASSLRTGRGEKLFF | - | TRBJ1-4 | TRBV27 | TRBD1
TGCGCCAGCAGCCAAGAGACAGAGCACAGCAATCAGCCCCAGCATTTT | CASSQETEHSNQPQHF | - | TRBJ1-5 | TRBV4-1 | -
TGTGCCAGCAGTTATCCGAGTGCGGGGGACTATGGCTACACCTTC | CASSYPSAGDYGYTF | - | TRBJ1-2 | TRBV6-5 | -
TGTGCCAGCAGCTTGGGACAGGTACATAATTCACCCCTCCACTTT | CASSLGQVHNSPLHF | - | TRBJ1-6 | TRBV3-1/TRBV3-2 | TRBD1
TGTGCCAGCAGCCCAAATAACAGGGGGGGCTACACCTTC | CASSPNNRGGYTF | - | TRBJ1-2 | TRBV28 | TRBD1
TGTGCCAGTAGTATAGTTGGCGGGGGGGCCGGAGATACGCAGTATTTT | CASSIVGGGAGDTQYF | - | TRBJ2-3 | TRBV19 | TRBD2
TGCGCCAGCAGCCCCCAGACTAGCGGTTCCTACGAGCAGTACTTC | CASSPQTSGSYEQYF | - | TRBJ2-7 | TRBV5-1 | TRBD2
TGTGCCAGCAGTTACAGGGTTATCTCTGGGGCCAACGTCCTGACTTTC | CASSYRVISGANVLTF | - | TRBJ2-6 | TRBV25-1 | -
TGCGCCAGCAGCACCCAACCGGGGACAGTGAACCATGGCTACACCTTC | CASSTQPGTVNHGYTF | - | TRBJ1-2 | TRBV4-3 | TRBD1
TGTGCCAGCAGCCCAGGACAGGGGACGGGACACTTC | CASSPGQGTGHF | - | TRBJ1-2 | TRBV5-5 | TRBD1
TGTGCCAGTATTCTGAGCGGGGCTTGGGATCCAAACACCGGGGAGCTGTTTTTT | CASILSGAWDPNTGELFF | - | TRBJ2-2 | TRBV19 | TRBD2
TGCAGCGTTGAAGACGCTACCTCCTACGAGCAGTACTTC | CSVEDATSYEQYF | - | TRBJ2-7 | TRBV29-1 | -
TGTGCCAGCAGCTTAGGACAGGTGGTAAAGACCGGGGAGCTGTTTTTT | CASSLGQVVKTGELFF | - | TRBJ2-2 | TRBV7-2 | -
TGTGCCAGCAGCCGACAGCCGGGACAGGGAATCAGGATTAATTCACCCCTCCACTTT | CASSRQPGQGIRINSPLHF | - | TRBJ1-6 | TRBV7-9 | TRBD1
TGTGCCAGCAGCCAGGGCCCGGGACAGACTGCAACTAATGAAAAACTGTTTTTT | CASSQGPGQTATNEKLFF | - | TRBJ1-4 | TRBV4-2 | TRBD1
TGTGCCTGGAGTTCTGGCAGAATTAACTCTGGGGCCAACGTCCTGACTTTC | CAWSSGRINSGANVLTF | - | TRBJ2-6 | TRBV30 | -
TGTGCCTGGAACAGGGTGGGGGGCTACACCTTC | CAWNRVGGYTF | once | TRBJ1-2 | TRBV30 | -
TGTGCCACCAGCAGAGTTGCGGGCAGGGGGAACACTGAAGCTTTCTTT | CATSRVAGRGNTEAFF | - | TRBJ1-1 | TRBV15 | -
TGTGCCTGGAGTGTACAGCTCTATGGCTACACCTTC | CAWSVQLYGYTF | - | TRBJ1-2 | TRBV30 | -
TGTGCCAGTAAAGCGGGATGGTCCTACAATGAGCAGTTCTTC | CASKAGWSYNEQFF | - | TRBJ2-1 | TRBV19 | TRBD2
TGTGCCAGCAGCTTGGTCGGAGGCCCCTACGAGCAGTACTTC | CASSLVGGPYEQYF | - | TRBJ2-7 | TRBV5-4 | -
TGTGCCATCCTAGGGAACACTGAAGCTTTCTTT | CAILGNTEAFF | - | TRBJ1-1 | TRBV28 | -
TGTGCCAGCAGCAGGGGACAGGGAAGTCATGGCTACACCTTC | CASSRGQGSHGYTF | - | TRBJ1-2 | TRBV25-1 | TRBD1
TGTGCCAGCAGCTTAATTGGGACAGCAGGCATCTCTGGAAACACCATATATTTT | CASSLIGTAGISGNTIYF | - | TRBJ1-3 | TRBV7-8 | TRBD1
TGTGCCAGCTCACCAGGCCACCTCCTCTACGAGCAGTACTTC | CASSPGHLLYEQYF | - | TRBJ2-7 | TRBV18 | -
TGTGCCAGCAGTTTAGTCCTGGGCGCTGAAGCTTTCTTT | CASSLVLGAEAFF | - | TRBJ1-1 | TRBV12-3/TRBV12-4 | -
TGCGCCAGCAGTGATCAGACAGGGGGTAATGAAAAACTGTTTTTT | CASSDQTGGNEKLFF | - | TRBJ1-4 | TRBV10-2 | TRBD1